The 11 T cell receptor beta chains in this list originate from one sample, sequenced in a study (dated by TCRdb to about 2015). Libraries were prepared through 5' RACE. The instrument given in TCRdb is Illumina MiSeq. The public reads were quality trimmed at Q25 with fastp and then assembled into clones with MiXCR by TCRdb, keeping productive beta chains. When rows share a CDR3 protein, they turn into one entry using the most common DNA and genes. The sample table holds some 13,000 distinct CDR3 sequences, of which 23% were seen once. The top ten hold around 3.3% of the sample. The sequenced sample was naive CD4+ T cells sorted from blood. This specimen's cell subset or site label, per the study, means: naive CD4+ T cells, CD4+CD45RA+CD25-. The receptor source for this set is a female donor with breast cancer.

This clonotype was detected ten times or more. The rearrangement joins TRBV23-1 to TRBJ2-1; TRBD2 agrees at 7 bases. TRBV23-1 is classed as an ORF, of uncertain function. The CDR3 is 14 amino acids. The trim removed 4 bases at V and 5 bases at J, leaving 5 bases unmatched. CDR3 nucleotide sequence: TGCGCCAGCAGTCGGGCGGGAGCCCACAATGAGCAGTTCTTC. It is translated as CASSRAGAHNEQFF.

This clonotype was detected many times. The genes are TRBV20-1 and TRBJ2-7; 11 bases are a match to TRBD2. The CDR3 consists of 13 residues. CDR1 and CDR2 (germline): DFQATT, SNEGSKA (reference sequence). The junction had 2 bases not matched to a gene; V was cut back by 4 bases and J by 3 bases. CDR3 DNA: TGCAGTGCTACGGGGACTAGCGGCTACGAGCAGTACTTC. Amino acids: CSATGTSGYEQYF.

This clonotype showed up many times. This may be a read error, as it is one base from a much larger clone. The chain carries TRBV18 and TRBJ2-5; D ambiguous. The CDR3 consists of 12 residues. Germline assignment: CDR1 KGHSH and CDR2 LQKENI. V was pared by 3 bases and J by 2 bases, with 4 bases between. CDR3 sequence reads: CASSPNQETQYF. The CDR3 DNA follows: TGTGCCAGCTCACCGAATCAAGAGACCCAGTACTTC.

This clonotype has ten or more counts. V usage is TRBV20-1 and J usage is TRBJ2-7; 9 bases agree with TRBD1. Germline V gene data show CDR1 as DFQATT and CDR2 as SNEGSKA (reference sequence). The trim removed 3 bases at V and 3 bases at J, leaving 9 bases unmatched. This CDR3 is built from 15 residues. CDR3: CSARGQGVDSYEQYF. The CDR3 nucleotides are TGCAGTGCTAGGGGACAGGGCGTTGATAGCTACGAGCAGTACTTC.

Ten or more counts support this clonotype. V and J are TRBV29-1 and TRBJ1-1; maybe TRBD1 (6 bases). Germline lookup yields CDR1 SQVTM and CDR2 ANQGSEA. CDR3 length: 11 amino acids. V was clipped by 7 bases and J by 11 bases, with 17 bases between them. This CDR3 reads CSAPQGGTAFF. DNA of the CDR3: TGCAGCGCCCCCCAAGGGGGAACGGCTTTCTTT.

This clonotype was recorded a few times. It may be a read error: a sequence one base away is much more abundant. The rearrangement links TRBV5-5 to TRBJ1-3; TRBD1 matches at 7 bases. This CDR3 comprises 17 residues. CDR1 and CDR2 (germline): SGHKS, YYEKEE (reference sequence). The CDR3 reads CASSLYGTATTGNTTYF. Here the CDR3 DNA reads TGTGCCAGCAGCTTGTATGGGACAGCTACCACTGGAAACACCACATATTTT.

V usage is TRBV5-1 and J usage is TRBJ2-3; 7 bases map to TRBD2. Losses at the gene ends were 2 bases for V and 11 bases for J; bases not matched to a gene: 14. The CDR3 has 15 amino acids. Germline loops: CDR1 SGHRS, CDR2 YFSETQ. This chain's CDR3 is CASSLLAGAGNEQYF. The CDR3 DNA follows: TGCGCCAGCAGCTTATTGGCGGGAGCGGGCAATGAGCAGTATTTT.

The sample holds many counts of this clonotype. The chain joins TRBV5-1 to TRBJ2-1; a weak D match, TRBD2 (5 bases). The CDR3 totals 15 residues. Germline V gene sequence: CDR1 SGHRS, CDR2 YFSETQ. Trimming pared 1 base from V and 0 bases from J, leaving 8 bases between. CDR3 in amino acids: CASSLLGSSYNEQFF. The CDR3 DNA reads as TGCGCCAGCAGCTTGTTAGGGAGCTCCTACAATGAGCAGTTCTTC.

As for this clonotype: The CDR3 does not close with the conserved phenylalanine or tryptophan, likely indicating a read error. This sequence joins TRBV5-1 and TRBJ2-7, with unresolved D. Trimming removed 1 base from V and 0 bases from J, with 11 bases in between. The CDR3 is made up of 15 amino acids. From germline, CDR1 is SGHRS and CDR2 YFSETQ. The CDR3 spells CASSLQSVGSYEQYL. The CDR3 DNA reads TGCGCCAGCAGCTTGCAGTCAGTCGGCTCCTACGAGCAGTACCTC.

This clonotype was counted between two and nine times. The CDR3 sequence: CASSGLRLAGSTDTQYF. CDR3 in DNA: TGTGCCAGCAGCGGATTACGACTAGCGGGGAGCACAGATACGCAGTATTTT. The chain uses TRBV3-1 and TRBJ2-3, with 11 bases aligning to TRBD2. The length of the CDR3 is 17 residues. With V trimmed by 5 bases and J by 0 bases, 7 bases remained unmatched. The V gene's germline CDR1 is LGHDT and CDR2 YNNKEL (reference sequence).

About this clonotype: Sequence at one end of the junction differs from germline and may be a read error. This chain connects TRBV12-3 or TRBV12-4 to TRBJ1-1, with 8 bases that match TRBD1. The CDR3 extends over 13 amino acids. CDR3 in amino acids: CACRGQGALGAFF. As DNA, the CDR3 is TGTGCCTGCAGGGGGCAGGGGGCCCTCGGAGCTTTCTTT.